A single sample is the source of the 15 T cell receptor beta chains below, sequenced in a study of post-analysis software for immune sequencing data. Overall study results and limits: Five or six TRBV segments, TRBV5-6, TRBV5-1 and TRBV20-1 among them, were found more frequent in patients than controls.

These TCRs' antigens remain unknown. Every TCR beta cDNA library bore unique molecular identifiers. One entry per CDR3 protein, called by TCRdb with MiXCR from the PCR reads. The table shows 600,000 to 750,000 distinct CDR3 sequences, with over 45% occurring only once. Material: blood. The source is a girl under 10 years old with multiple sclerosis.

The V gene is TRBV20-1, the J gene TRBJ1-6, with a weak D call TRBD1 (6 bases). Per germline, CDR1 DFQATT and CDR2 SNEGSKA (reference sequence). The CDR3 covers 15 residues. Trimming left V 2 bases short and J 10 bases short, with 18 bases between. The CDR3 reads CSARPRGAGWSPLHF. The CDR3 nucleotides read TGCAGTGCTAGACCCCGGGGGGCAGGGTGGTCACCCCTCCACTTT.

This sequence joins TRBV20-1 and TRBJ2-3, with a possible D match to TRBD2 (5 bases). CDR3 length: 14 residues. Trimming shortened V by 5 bases and J by 4 bases, and 16 bases separated the two germline ends. The germline gives CDR1 DFQATT, CDR2 SNEGSKA (reference sequence). The CDR3 protein is CSASSRRGSDTQYF. DNA for the CDR3: TGCAGTGCTTCCTCCAGGCGCGGGTCAGATACGCAGTATTTT.

This rearrangement joins TRBV7-8 to TRBJ1-1, with TRBD1 matching 11 bases. The CDR3 runs to 15 residues. The V and J ends lost 4 bases and 7 bases, in that order; junction bases with no gene match: 8. Per germline, CDR1 SGHVS and CDR2 FQNEAQ. CDR3 sequence (DNA): TGTGCCAGCAGCTACGGACAGGGGGCTCGCTTTGAAGCTTTCTTT. Its protein is CASSYGQGARFEAFF.

The chain is built from TRBV12-3 or TRBV12-4 and TRBJ2-1; 7 bases match TRBD2. Losses at the gene ends were 8 bases for V and 6 bases for J; bases not matched to a gene: 4. CDR3 length: 12 amino acids. The chain's CDR3 is CASGREGNEQFF. The CDR3 DNA sequence: TGTGCCAGCGGGAGGGAAGGCAATGAGCAGTTCTTC.

V is TRBV11-2 and J is TRBJ2-3; unclear D gene. The CDR3 covers 15 residues. V was clipped by 5 bases and J by 2 bases, with 14 bases between them. The germline CDR1 and CDR2 sequences are SGHAT and FQNNGV. In DNA, the CDR3 is TGTGCCAGCAGCCCGCTTGAACATCTCACAGATACGCAGTATTTT. Protein: CASSPLEHLTDTQYF.

In this sample, this clonotype turned up a few times. The chain is built from TRBV4-2 and TRBJ2-1; 9 positions match TRBD2. V lost 0 bases and J lost 0; bases outside the gene matches: 3. Germline CDR1 reads LGHNA; CDR2 reads YNFKEQ. The CDR3 is 17 residues long. The CDR3 coding sequence is TGTGCCAGCAGCCAAGAGGGGACTAGCAGCTCCTACAATGAGCAGTTCTTC. Protein: CASSQEGTSSSYNEQFF.

CDR3 region: CSLRGGQGITDTQYF. In DNA, the CDR3 is TGCAGCCTACGGGGCGGGCAGGGGATCACAGATACGCAGTATTTT. The chain uses TRBV29-1 and TRBJ2-3; maybe TRBD1 (6 bases). This CDR3 spans 15 amino acids. The V gene's germline CDR1 is SQVTM and CDR2 ANQGSEA. Trimming took 8 bases from V and 2 from J, leaving 20 bases between them.

This clonotype has only a few counts. V gene TRBV20-1 combines with J gene TRBJ2-6; D is possibly TRBD1 or TRBD2 (5 bases each). The CDR3 loop spans 16 amino acids. V lost 5 bases to trimming and J lost 1 base, with 15 bases between them. Germline loops: CDR1 DFQATT, CDR2 SNEGSKA (reference sequence). CDR3 nucleotide sequence: TGCAGTGCTGACTCCGGGACCAGTTCTGGGGCCAACGTCCTGACTTTC. This translates into CSADSGTSSGANVLTF.

The rearrangement joins TRBV7-2 to TRBJ1-2; 9 bases line up with TRBD1. J gave up 4 bases and V 5 bases, and 14 bases lay outside the gene matches. CDR1 and CDR2 (germline): SGHTA, FQGNSA. This CDR3 has 17 amino acids. The CDR3 DNA reads as TGTGCCAGCAGCCACCCCCGGGACAGGGAGTGGGGCTATGGCTACACCTTC. Protein: CASSHPRDREWGYGYTF. Using reference TRBV7-2 and TRBJ1-2 for the parts outside the CDR3, the full variable domain is GAGVSQSPSNKVTEKGKDVELRCDPISGHTALYWYRQSLGQGLEFLIYFQGNSAPDKSGLPSDRFSAERTGGSVSTLTIQRTQQEDSAVYLCASSHPRDREWGYGYTFGSGTRLTVV.

The rearrangement uses TRBV4-1 and TRBJ2-1; 10 bases line up with TRBD1. CDR1 and CDR2 from the germline V gene are MGHRA and YSYEKL. Losses at the gene ends were 2 bases for V and 7 bases for J; bases not matched to a gene: 5. The CDR3 covers 15 residues. The CDR3 DNA reads TGCGCCAGCAGCCAATACGGGACAGGGGCTAATGAGCAGTTCTTC. Protein: CASSQYGTGANEQFF.

The V call is TRBV6-5, the J call TRBJ2-1, with D perhaps TRBD1 or TRBD2 (6 bases each). CDR1 is MNHEY and CDR2 is SVGAGI in the germline V gene. V was trimmed by 0 bases and J by 3 bases, leaving 18 bases between them. CDR3 size: 18 residues. The CDR3 spells CASSYSSEPGGHYNEQFF. The CDR3 DNA is TGTGCCAGCAGTTACTCGAGCGAACCCGGGGGCCACTACAATGAGCAGTTCTTC.

Only one count was recorded for this clonotype. The chain joins TRBV7-2 to TRBJ2-5; D is perhaps TRBD1 (6 bases). CDR3 length equals 14 residues. V was shortened by 6 bases and J by 8 bases, with 19 bases between the two germline ends. Germline CDR1 and CDR2: SGHTA and FQGNSA. CDR3 loop: CASSSTGLKRTQYF. In DNA, the CDR3 is TGTGCCAGCAGTTCTACAGGGCTAAAGAGAACCCAGTACTTC.

Only a few counts were recorded for this clonotype. This chain links TRBV7-9 with TRBJ2-5, with D perhaps matching TRBD1 (5 bases). This CDR3 is 14 amino acids long. V lost 5 bases to trimming and J lost 3 bases, with 13 bases between them. Germline V lookup: CDR1 SEHNR, CDR2 FQNEAQ (reference sequence). The CDR3 bases are TGTGCCAGCAGCCGGATTCTAGGGGAAGAGACCCAGTACTTC. Amino acids: CASSRILGEETQYF.

Remarks on this clonotype: No DNA is shown, since the ends of the CDR3 on it are uncertain; the CDR3 is the one TCRdb lists. The chain employs TRBV7-8 and TRBJ2-1; the table's D gene call, TRBD2, was not cross checked with the DNA. The CDR3 totals 15 residues, both ends included. Germline CDR1 and CDR2: SGHVS and FQNEAQ. The CDR3 is CASSLVGSGSEWAFF.

This clonotype has just a few counts. V usage is TRBV5-1 and J usage is TRBJ2-6; the match to TRBD1 covers 10 bases. V trimming: 4 bases; J trimming: 2 bases; junction bases outside the gene matches: 12. The CDR3 loop spans 19 amino acids. The germline V gene encodes CDR1 SGHRS and CDR2 YFSETQ. CDR3 protein: CASSPRQGAAGTGANVLTF. The CDR3 DNA sequence: TGCGCCAGCAGCCCCAGACAGGGGGCCGCAGGGACTGGGGCCAACGTCCTGACTTTC.